Each of the 5 T cell receptor beta chains below was sequenced from the same sample in a study of Ad26.COV2.S vaccination and SARS-CoV-2 variants (dated by TCRdb to 2020 to 2023). Library generation was performed with the immunoSEQ multiplex PCR assay. TCRdb mirrors the immuneACCESS table, restricted to in-frame sequences. Some clones are absent from its copies; in checked studies, under half trace to an unresolved V gene, and the reason for the others is unknown. Across this sample there are 440,000 or so clones, with roughly 90% seen only once. The ten largest clonotypes hold more than 1.5% of the sample. The treatment or condition label, as the study defines it: some 19 received Ad26.COV2.S at low or high dose, single or two shots; 5 received placebo; per-sample allocation not given. For vaccine and placebo recipients, repertoires were sequenced using samples collected on day 63 after the first injection.

Sequenced material: peripheral blood, taken in a trial of Ad26.COV2.S vaccine versus placebo. These receptors came from a person between 18 and 65 years old who received the Ad26.COV2.S COVID-19 vaccine or a placebo.

V usage is TRBV5-1 and J usage is TRBJ2-3; 9 nucleotides align to TRBD1. Germline values: CDR1 SGHRS, CDR2 YFSETQ. V lost 2 bases and J lost 3; bases outside the gene matches: 4. This CDR3 region has 15 residues. Here the CDR3 DNA reads TGCGCCAGCAGCTTTGGGGGACAGGGTACAGATACGCAGTATTTT. Amino acids: CASSFGGQGTDTQYF.

Remarks on this clone: An end of the junction does not agree with germline; a read error may underlie this. This chain joins TRBV10-1 and TRBJ2-7; a weak D match, TRBD1 (5 bases). This CDR3 is 11 amino acids long. The V gene's germline CDR1 is WNHNN and CDR2 SYGVQD (reference sequence). The CDR3 is CTGPLTYEQYF. As DNA, the CDR3 is TGTACAGGTCCACTTACCTACGAGCAGTACTTC.

The chain employs TRBV7-9 and TRBJ1-2; D not certain. CDR1 and CDR2 from the germline V gene are SEHNR and FQNEAQ (reference sequence). The CDR3 covers 13 residues. Deletions cut 2 bases from V and 4 bases from J, with 8 bases between. CDR3 sequence (DNA): TGTGCCAGCAGCTTACCAGACATCTATGGCTACACCTTC. Its translation is CASSLPDIYGYTF. The entire variable domain, with the rest obtained from reference TRBV7-9 and TRBJ1-2, is as follows: DTGVSQNPRHKITKRGQNVTFRCDPISEHNRLYWYRQTLGQGPEFLTYFQNEAQLEKSRLLSDRFSAERPKGSFSTLEIQRTEQGDSAMYLCASSLPDIYGYTFGSGTRLTVV.

This clone was observed a single time. The rearrangement joins TRBV10-2 to TRBJ1-3; TRBD1 is a possible D gene (5 bases). The CDR3 runs 16 residues. The V gene's germline CDR1 is WSHSY and CDR2 SAAADI. V was pared by 0 bases and J by 0 bases, with 9 bases between. In DNA, the CDR3 is TGCGCCAGCAGTGAGTCGGTGGGACTCTCTGGAAACACCATATATTTT. Encoded protein: CASSESVGLSGNTIYF.

The V gene is TRBV19, the J gene TRBJ2-2; 8 nucleotides agree with TRBD1. V was clipped by 5 bases and J by 4 bases; unmatched bases: 12. The CDR3 has 17 amino acids. Germline assignment: CDR1 LNHDA and CDR2 SQIVND (reference sequence). CDR3 residues: CASSSTIRDRTTGELFF. CDR3 sequence (DNA): TGTGCCAGTAGTTCGACGATCCGGGACAGGACCACCGGGGAGCTGTTTTTT.